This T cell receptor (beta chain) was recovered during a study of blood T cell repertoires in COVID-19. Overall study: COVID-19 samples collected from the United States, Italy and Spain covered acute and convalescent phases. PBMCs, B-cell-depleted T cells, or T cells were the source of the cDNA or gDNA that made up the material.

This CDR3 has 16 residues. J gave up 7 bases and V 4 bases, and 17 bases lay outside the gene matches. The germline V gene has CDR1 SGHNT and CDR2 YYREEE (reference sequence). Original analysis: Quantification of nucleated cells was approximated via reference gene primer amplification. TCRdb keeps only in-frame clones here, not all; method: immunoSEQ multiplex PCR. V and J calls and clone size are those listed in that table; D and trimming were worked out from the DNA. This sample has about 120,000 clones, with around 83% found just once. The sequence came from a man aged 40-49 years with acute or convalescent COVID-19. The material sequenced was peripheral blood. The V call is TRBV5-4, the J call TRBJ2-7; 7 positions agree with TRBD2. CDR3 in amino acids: CASSHTGRLAVGEQYF. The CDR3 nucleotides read TGTGCCAGCAGCCACACGGGGAGGCTAGCGGTGGGGGAGCAGTACTTC.